This TCR beta chain originates from a study of cytomegalovirus exposure and HLA in healthy donors. It was with 60 Vbeta and 13 Jbeta primers that the PCR ran. Assay used: immunoSEQ multiplex PCR; TCRdb lists only in-frame clones, some missing. There are under 200,000 clones in the sample; roughly 78% occur only once, and 0.69% lies in the top ten. Trimming cost V 3 bases and J 4 bases, with 19 bases left between them. CDR3 size: 16 residues. From germline, CDR1 is SGHDT and CDR2 YYEEEE. The specimen was PBMCs. The chain joins TRBV5-6 to TRBJ1-1; a weak D match, TRBD1 (5 bases). The clonotype originates from a woman aged 40-49 years in good health and CMV-seronegative. The CDR3 reads CASSWGRPGDSTEAFF. The CDR3 DNA sequence: TGTGCCAGCAGCTGGGGCAGGCCGGGGGATAGCACTGAAGCTTTCTTT.